The TCR beta chain under discussion was sequenced for a study of T cell responses to AZD1222 COVID-19 vaccine. Using immunoSEQ multiplex PCR, the repertoire was profiled, and TCRdb retains in-frame clones only, with some absent. The sample includes about 120,000 clones, about 89% of them seen just once. The length of the CDR3 is 13 residues. Germline CDR1 and CDR2: GTSNPN and SVGIG (reference sequence). V lost 2 bases, J lost 2 bases, and 9 bases lay in between. This clonotype was obtained from an adult who received the AZD1222 COVID-19 vaccine. This sample comprised peripheral blood, obtained 28 days after the second AZD1222 dose. The V and J genes are TRBV30 and TRBJ1-1; D ambiguous. The CDR3 reads CAWSPQTNTEAFF. CDR3 bases: TGTGCCTGGAGTCCTCAGACAAACACTGAAGCTTTCTTT.